Following are 20 T cell receptor beta chains from one sample sequenced in a study of T cells in localized non-small cell lung cancer. TCRdb's copy holds only in-frame clones and misses some; the assay was immunoSEQ multiplex PCR. Of tens of thousands of clones in the sample, 81% were seen once. Source: peripheral blood mononuclear cells, taken before any cancer treatment. The receptors shown here come from a male donor older than 55 with stage II lung adenocarcinoma.

This clone was counted once. This rearrangement joins TRBV29-1 to TRBJ1-2; TRBD1 agrees at 7 bases. The CDR3 is 13 amino acids. V shed 6 bases and J 5 bases; nucleotides not matched to a gene: 9. CDR1 and CDR2 from the germline V gene are SQVTM and ANQGSEA. CDR3 sequence: CSVQDRARYGYTF. The CDR3 nucleotides are TGCAGCGTACAAGACAGGGCGAGATATGGCTACACCTTC.

V gene TRBV30 combines with J gene TRBJ1-3, with no clear D. This CDR3 has 14 amino acids. V was cut by 0 bases and J by 1 base, with 7 bases left in between. Germline-derived CDR1 and CDR2 are GTSNPN and SVGIG (reference sequence). This CDR3 is CAWSVEASGNTIYF. For the CDR3, the DNA is TGTGCCTGGAGTGTAGAGGCTTCTGGAAACACCATATATTTT.

J is TRBJ1-2 and V is TRBV2, with TRBD1 matching 8 bases. The length of the CDR3 is 14 residues. With 6 bases clipped from V and 5 bases from J, the junction kept 8 bases outside the gene matches. CDR1 is SNHLY, CDR2 FYNNEI, per germline. The CDR3 coding sequence is TGTGCCAGCAGCTCCAGGGGGCGTAGGTATGGCTACACCTTC. Its protein is CASSSRGRRYGYTF.

This clone is termed large. The chain links TRBV6-5 to TRBJ2-2; 9 bases map to TRBD1. With V trimmed by 6 bases and J by 8 bases, 7 bases remained unmatched. The CDR3 is made up of 14 amino acids. The germline V gene has CDR1 MNHEY and CDR2 SVGAGI. The DNA for the CDR3 is TGTGCCAGCAGGCCGGGACAGGGCAGAGGGGAGCTGTTTTTT. The encoded protein is CASRPGQGRGELFF.

The rearrangement uses TRBV10-3 and TRBJ1-1, with TRBD1 identical over 9 bases. The CDR3 sequence is 15 residues long. Per germline, CDR1 ENHRY and CDR2 SYGVKD. The ends lost 4 bases at V and 2 bases at J; junction bases unmatched: 5. The CDR3 region has the DNA TGTGCCATCAGTGGAACAGGGGGCGGAAACACTGAAGCTTTCTTT. Translation gives CAISGTGGGNTEAFF.

V usage is TRBV18 and J usage is TRBJ1-2, with a weak D call TRBD1 (6 bases). The CDR3 consists of 13 residues. The V gene lost 3 bases and the J gene lost 1 base, with 6 bases spanning the gap. From germline, CDR1 is KGHSH and CDR2 LQKENI. The CDR3 reads CASSPDSNYGYTF. For the CDR3, the DNA is TGTGCCAGCTCACCGGACAGTAACTATGGCTACACCTTC.

CDR3 coding DNA: TGCGCCAGCAGCCCTAGCGGGAGTGTTACAGATACGCAGTATTTT. Translating gives CASSPSGSVTDTQYF. The chain recombines TRBV5-1 with TRBJ2-3, with 10 bases matching TRBD2. The CDR3 contains 15 residues. CDR1 is SGHRS, CDR2 YFSETQ, per germline. Losses at the gene ends were 4 bases for V and 3 bases for J; bases not matched to a gene: 5.

The J gene is TRBJ2-2, the V gene TRBV4-1; D is possibly TRBD2 (5 bases). V lost 0 bases, J lost 5 bases, and 7 bases lay in between. This CDR3 has 14 amino acids. CDR1 and CDR2 from the germline V gene are MGHRA and YSYEKL. CDR3 in amino acids: CASSQDPGTGELFF. DNA of the CDR3: TGCGCCAGCAGCCAAGATCCGGGAACCGGGGAGCTGTTTTTT.

This sequence joins TRBV2 and TRBJ1-1; a weak D match, TRBD1 (5 bases). Trimming shortened V by 2 bases and J by 5 bases, and 9 bases separated the two germline ends. Looked up from germline, CDR1 is SNHLY and CDR2 is FYNNEI. The CDR3 has 13 residues. CDR3 DNA sequence: TGTGCCAGCAGTGAAACAGGAGGAACTGAAGCTTTCTTT. This encodes CASSETGGTEAFF.

This clone showed up just once. The chain is built from TRBV18 and TRBJ2-5; tentatively, D is TRBD2 (9 bases). The V end was cut by 2 bases, the J end by 5 bases, with 24 bases between. Germline loops: CDR1 KGHSH, CDR2 LQKENI. This CDR3 has 18 amino acids. The CDR3 region is CASSPAGQGAGGLETQYF. The CDR3 DNA sequence: TGTGCCAGCTCACCAGCAGGACAGGGAGCGGGAGGATTGGAGACCCAGTACTTC.

The J gene is TRBJ2-2, the V gene TRBV30; perhaps TRBD2 as D (6 bases). The CDR3 runs 16 residues. The V gene's germline CDR1 is GTSNPN and CDR2 SVGIG (reference sequence). Trimming shortened V by 8 bases and J by 5 bases, and 24 bases separated the two germline ends. The CDR3 region is CAGTSEGNHRTGELFF. The CDR3 DNA follows: TGTGCCGGGACGTCGGAGGGGAACCACCGAACCGGGGAGCTGTTTTTT.

The chain is built from TRBV11-1 and TRBJ1-2; no firm D call. The CDR3 has 12 amino acids. Trimming stripped 4 bases from V and 6 bases from J, with 9 bases between. Germline V gene lookup returns CDR1 SGHAT and CDR2 FQDESV (reference sequence). The CDR3 region is CASSSNINGYTF. The CDR3 DNA is TGTGCCAGCAGCTCCAATATTAATGGCTACACCTTC.

For this clone: Relative to the germline gene, one junction end is altered; a read error may explain this. The genes are TRBV19 and TRBJ2-1; D gene unclear. The CDR3 is made up of 17 amino acids. Germline V CDR1 and CDR2: LNHDA, SQIVND (reference sequence). CDR3 nucleotide sequence: TGTGCCAGTACTATAGGGCGAGTGGATGATGAAGTGGATGAGCAGTTCTTC. As protein: CASTIGRVDDEVDEQFF.

The J gene is TRBJ2-5, the V gene TRBV7-2, with 9 bases identical to TRBD1. Germline V lookup: CDR1 SGHTA, CDR2 FQGNSA. V lost 5 bases to trimming and J lost 5 bases; unmatched junction nucleotides: 3. The CDR3 is 13 amino acids. The CDR3 nucleotides are TGTGCCAGCAGCCGCGACAGGGGGGAGACCCAGTACTTC. Residues: CASSRDRGETQYF.

The chain employs TRBV4-1 and TRBJ1-4; no reliable D call. Deletions cut 4 bases from V and 0 bases from J, with 15 bases between. CDR3 size: 17 residues. Germline V gene data show CDR1 as MGHRA and CDR2 as YSYEKL. The CDR3 region is CASSPRERSSTNEKLFF. As DNA, the CDR3 is TGCGCCAGCAGCCCCCGGGAGAGGTCGTCAACTAATGAAAAACTGTTTTTT.

This clone was observed a handful of times. The rearrangement links TRBV6-5 to TRBJ1-4; TRBD1 aligns across 10 bases. V lost 0 bases and J lost 8; bases outside the gene matches: 3. The CDR3 covers 15 residues. In germline, CDR1 is MNHEY, CDR2 SVGAGI. DNA for the CDR3: TGTGCCAGCAGTTACTCCGGGACAGGGGCCGAAAAACTGTTTTTT. As protein: CASSYSGTGAEKLFF.

The J gene is TRBJ1-1, the V gene TRBV28, with a weak D call TRBD1 (5 bases). The CDR3 runs 14 residues. Trimming pared 7 bases from V and 1 base from J, leaving 13 bases between. The germline V gene has CDR1 MDHEN and CDR2 SYDVKM. The CDR3 loop reads CASTQRGWNTEAFF. The CDR3 DNA follows: TGTGCCAGCACCCAAAGGGGATGGAACACTGAAGCTTTCTTT. Variable domain in full (rest from reference TRBV28 and TRBJ1-1): DVKVTQSSRYLVKRTGEKVFLECVQDMDHENMFWYRQDPGLGLRLIYFSYDVKMKEKGDIPEGYSVSREKKERFSLILESASTNQTSMYLCASTQRGWNTEAFFGQGTRLTVV.

V is TRBV6-1 and J is TRBJ2-6; 7 bases are shared with TRBD2. This CDR3 has 16 amino acids. The V segment lost 3 bases and the J segment 2 bases; nucleotides outside the gene matches: 4. CDR1 and CDR2 from the germline V gene are MNHNS and SASEGT. The CDR3 sequence: CASSEWGGPGANVLTF. The CDR3 DNA reads TGTGCCAGCAGTGAGTGGGGGGGACCTGGGGCCAACGTCCTGACTTTC.

The V and J genes are TRBV18 and TRBJ1-4; weak D call: TRBD1 (5 bases). The CDR3 extends over 13 amino acids. Germline V gives CDR1 KGHSH, CDR2 LQKENI. The ends were cut back, 6 bases at V and 8 bases at J, with 13 bases in the middle. The CDR3 region has the DNA TGTGCCAGCTCGCATGGGAGGGACGAAAAACTGTTTTTT. It specifies CASSHGRDEKLFF.

The chain couples TRBV5-1 to TRBJ2-3, with unresolved D. Germline V gives CDR1 SGHRS, CDR2 YFSETQ. Trimming took 0 bases from V and 1 from J, leaving 3 bases between them. The CDR3 loop spans 13 amino acids. The CDR3 here is CASSLGRTDTQYF. The CDR3 coding sequence is TGCGCCAGCAGCTTGGGGCGCACAGATACGCAGTATTTT.